The 19 T cell receptor delta chains reported below all come from one sample, sequenced in a study of gamma-delta T cells after stem cell transplantation. TCRdb redid the clone calls on the RT-PCR reads with CATT. The sample has 2,000 or so delta-chain clones; 33% are singletons. Sequences were obtained from gamma-delta T cells. The receptors derive from a human donor. It is not recorded whose cells these are; they may come from a transplant donor.

This clone was detected only a few times. This chain links TRDV1 with TRDJ1; D might be TRDD3 (6 bases). Between the trimmed V and J ends, which lost 3 bases and 0 bases, there was a span of 32 bases. CDR1 and CDR2 (germline): TSWWSYY, QGS. This CDR3 has 22 amino acids. The CDR3 sequence: CALGDPFVPALWGLPYTDKLIF. The CDR3 coding sequence is TGTGCTCTTGGGGACCCGTTCGTCCCGGCACTTTGGGGGCTCCCGTACACCGATAAACTCATCTTT.

This clone was counted between two and nine times. V is TRDV2 and J is TRDJ3, with TRDD3 matching 12 bases. V was pared by 0 bases and J by 0 bases, with 8 bases of the junction left unmatched. Per germline, CDR1 GEAIGNYY and CDR2 EKD. This CDR3 spans 21 amino acids. The DNA of the CDR3 is TGTGCCTGTGACACCGCCACTGGGGGATACTCCAGCTCCTGGGACACCCGACAGATGTTTTTC. It encodes CACDTATGGYSSSWDTRQMFF.

This clone was found a few times. A much bigger clone sits one base away, suggesting this may be a read error. This chain links TRDV2 with TRDJ1; 8 bases map to TRDD3. Germline-derived CDR1 and CDR2 are GEAIGNYY and EKD. The CDR3 is 17 residues long. CDR3 loop: CACDPLLGEAYTDKPIF. Here the CDR3 DNA reads TGTGCCTGTGACCCTTTGCTGGGGGAGGCGTACACCGATAAACCCATCTTT.

This clone was counted between two and nine times. A read error likely explains this, since a far larger clone differs by one base. The chain uses TRDV2 and TRDJ1, with TRDD3 matching 13 bases. Germline-derived CDR1 and CDR2 are GEAIGNYY and EKD. This CDR3 region has 19 residues. The chain's CDR3 is CACDPVLGDTPKYTDNLIF. The CDR3 DNA follows: TGTGCCTGTGACCCGGTACTGGGGGATACGCCCAAATACACCGATAACCTCATCTTT.

The rearrangement joins TRDV2 to TRDJ1; 8 bases map to TRDD3. The CDR3 length is 18 residues. The ends lost 3 bases at V and 2 bases at J; junction bases unmatched: 16. The germline V gene has CDR1 GEAIGNYY and CDR2 EKD. For the CDR3, the DNA is TGTGCCTGTGACTCCTTGGAGGAGACTGGGGGGACAACCGATAAACTCATCTTT. This gives the protein CACDSLEETGGTTDKLIF.

The chain couples TRDV2 to TRDJ1, with D maybe TRDD3 (5 bases). The CDR3 sequence is 16 residues long. Germline V lookup: CDR1 GEAIGNYY, CDR2 EKD. Deletions cut 0 bases from V and 0 bases from J, with 13 bases between. The CDR3 bases are TGTGCCTGTGACACCACGAGGGGACGGTACACCGATAAACTCATCTTT. It specifies CACDTTRGRYTDKLIF.

This clone came up a few times. Since a much larger clone is just one base distant, this may be a read error. The gene calls are TRDV2 and TRDJ1, with 10 bases that match TRDD3. V lost 3 bases, J lost 1 base, and 13 bases stayed unmatched. Germline CDR1 and CDR2: GEAIGNYY and EKD. The CDR3 spans 18 residues. The CDR3 region is CACDRIPTGDTPTDKLIF. The CDR3, as DNA: TGTGCCTGTGACCGCATTCCTACGGGGGATACGCCCACCGATAAACTCATCTTT.

On this clone: Possible read error: a much larger clone is one base away. The chain recombines TRDV2 with TRDJ1; TRDD3 aligns across 13 bases. Germline-derived CDR1 and CDR2 are GEAIGNYY and EKD. The CDR3 covers 20 residues. The CDR3 nucleotides read TGTGCCTGTGACACCGTTACGACTGGGGGATACGGGGGTCACACCGATACACTCATCTTT. Translation: CACDTVTTGGYGGHTDTLIF.

As for this clone: Other nucleotide sequences in the sample specify the same CDR3. This rearrangement joins TRDV2 to TRDJ3; tentative D call: TRDD3 (6 bases). CDR3 size: 17 residues. CDR1 is GEAIGNYY and CDR2 is EKD in the germline V gene. V shed 3 bases and J shed 0 bases, with 11 bases lying between them. In nucleotides, the CDR3 is TGTGCCTGTGACCCGATACGGGGCTCCTGGGACACCCGACAGATGTTTTTC. Translating it yields CACDPIRGSWDTRQMFF.

This clone occurred a few times. The chain employs TRDV2 and TRDJ1; D might be TRDD2 (5 bases). CDR3 size: 20 residues. Germline-derived CDR1 and CDR2 are GEAIGNYY and EKD. Trimming removed 4 bases at V and 3 bases at J, with 32 bases between. This chain's CDR3 is CACEPLIPGVGSEGADKLIF. Written as DNA, the CDR3 is TGTGCCTGTGAGCCACTCATTCCTGGAGTGGGCTCGGAGGGCGCCGATAAACTCATCTTT.

As for this clone: This may be a read error, as it is one base from a much larger clone. The J gene is TRDJ1, the V gene TRDV2; 13 positions agree with TRDD3. The CDR3 contains 21 residues. The V gene's germline CDR1 is GEAIGNYY and CDR2 EKD. The CDR3 here is CACDTVSTHVLGDTKTAKLIF. The DNA of the CDR3 is TGTGCCTGTGACACCGTATCTACTCACGTACTGGGGGATACGAAGACCGCTAAACTCATCTTT.

This clone has only a few counts. A read error may produce the germline difference seen at one junction end. The genes are TRDV2 and TRDJ1; 8 positions match TRDD3. The CDR3 totals 19 residues. The V gene's germline CDR1 is GEAIGNYY and CDR2 EKD. CDR3 sequence (DNA): TGTGCCTGTGACCATATCCGTGGGGATACCAGGGTTCACACCAATAAACTCATCTTT. This translates into CACDHIRGDTRVHTNKLIF.

Regarding this clone: Because the CDR3's place on the DNA is in doubt, the DNA is left out and the CDR3 is given as listed by TCRdb. The chain links TRDV2 to TRDJ3; TRDD3, as called in the table, went unchecked against the DNA. The CDR3 length is 20 residues, termini included. Germline V gene sequence: CDR1 GEAIGNYY, CDR2 EKD. This CDR3 is CACDRTPISVALIDTRPMFF.

This clone was recorded a few times. V and J are TRDV2 and TRDJ3; the match to TRDD3 covers 12 bases. The CDR3 has 21 residues. V gave up 0 bases and J gave up 0 bases; unmatched junction bases: 8. Germline CDR1 is GEAIGNYY and CDR2 is EKD. This CDR3 reads CACDTAVLGDTRSWDTRQMFF. In nucleotides, the CDR3 is TGTGCCTGTGACACCGCTGTACTGGGGGATACCCGCTCCTGGGACACCCGACAGATGTTTTTC.

The chain combines TRDV2 with TRDJ1; 8 bases line up with TRDD3. This CDR3 has 18 amino acids. Germline trimming cut 0 bases from V and 0 bases from J; bases unmatched to any gene: 11. CDR1 and CDR2 from the germline V gene are GEAIGNYY and EKD. CDR3 protein: CACDTLSEVLGDTDKLIF. The CDR3 region has the DNA TGTGCCTGTGACACCCTATCGGAAGTACTGGGGGACACCGATAAACTCATCTTT.

This chain links TRDV2 with TRDJ1, with D perhaps assigned TRDD2 or TRDD3 (5 bases each). Trimming removed 0 bases at V and 1 base at J, with 23 bases between. CDR3 size: 19 residues. Germline values: CDR1 GEAIGNYY, CDR2 EKD. The CDR3 nucleotides read TGTGCCTGTGACACCGTATCCCTACGGGCAGGGGACACCACCGATAAACTCATCTTT. It translates to CACDTVSLRAGDTTDKLIF.

The J gene is TRDJ1, the V gene TRDV2, with 10 bases that match TRDD3. The V gene's germline CDR1 is GEAIGNYY and CDR2 EKD. This CDR3 is 14 amino acids long. Losses at the gene ends were 2 bases for V and 8 bases for J; bases not matched to a gene: 7. CDR3 DNA: TGTGCCTGTGACAGCTTGGGGGATACAGGGAAACTCATCTTT. It translates to CACDSLGDTGKLIF.

In its sample, this clone is medium-sized. J is TRDJ1 and V is TRDV2; TRDD3 matches 8 bases. With V trimmed by 4 bases and J by 0 bases, 12 bases remained unmatched. The CDR3 contains 17 residues. Germline V gene sequence: CDR1 GEAIGNYY, CDR2 EKD. The CDR3 sequence is CACDPVLGATYTDKLIF. The CDR3 nucleotides are TGTGCCTGTGATCCCGTACTGGGGGCAACGTACACCGATAAACTCATCTTT.

As for this clone: With a much larger clone just one base away, this may be a read error. The rearrangement uses TRDV2 and TRDJ1; TRDD3 agrees at 12 bases. Germline assignment: CDR1 GEAIGNYY and CDR2 EKD. V trimming: 1 base; J trimming: 1 base; junction bases outside the gene matches: 9. The CDR3 covers 18 residues. The CDR3 sequence is CACDTLVLGDTLTDKLIF. CDR3 coding DNA: TGTGCCTGTGACACTCTTGTACTGGGGGATACACTCACCGATAAACTCATCTTT.